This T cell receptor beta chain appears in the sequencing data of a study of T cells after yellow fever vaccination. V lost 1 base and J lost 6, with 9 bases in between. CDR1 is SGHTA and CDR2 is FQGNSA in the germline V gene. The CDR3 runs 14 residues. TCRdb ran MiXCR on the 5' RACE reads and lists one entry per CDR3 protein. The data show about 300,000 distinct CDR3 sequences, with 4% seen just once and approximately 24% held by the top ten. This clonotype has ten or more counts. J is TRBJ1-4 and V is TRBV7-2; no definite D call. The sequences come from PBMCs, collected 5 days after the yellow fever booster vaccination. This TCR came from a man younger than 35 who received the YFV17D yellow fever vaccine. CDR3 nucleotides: TGTGCCAGCAGCTTAGTCGAGTGGGATGAAAAACTGTTTTTT. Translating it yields CASSLVEWDEKLFF.